The source of this T cell receptor beta chain is a study of T cell responses to AZD1222 COVID-19 vaccine. The overall study: Second doses that came at about 4 or about 12 weeks were put together. Study observations and caveats: After the peak T cell response, and only then, were repertoires sampled. Donors in the cohort were predominantly white British and more often female, and clonal diversity was possibly underestimated.

CDR1 LNHDA and CDR2 SQIVND come from the germline V gene (reference sequence). This CDR3 is built from 12 residues. Deletions cut 8 bases from V and 8 bases from J, with 15 bases between. About this clone: The antigen is not known.

Measured with immunoSEQ multiplex PCR; TCRdb has only the in-frame clones, and not every one. The sample yields about 86,000 clones, approximately 89% seen once. This receptor was taken from an adult in good health. This rearrangement joins TRBV19 to TRBJ1-2; possibly TRBD1 for D (6 bases). The sample here was peripheral blood, taken on day 0 of AZD1222 vaccination. CDR3 region: CASATGPWGYTF. For the CDR3, the DNA is TGTGCCAGTGCGACAGGCCCATGGGGCTACACCTTC.